The T cell receptor (beta chain) under discussion was sequenced for a study of blood T cell repertoires in COVID-19 (dated by TCRdb to the early 2020s). As for the study more broadly: Samples from collaborators originated in the United States, Italy and Spain and spanned both the acute and convalescent phases of COVID-19. Deeply sampled blood TCRbeta repertoires from subjects exposed to, actively infected with, or recovered from COVID-19 were included in the dataset. The samples were drawn from two sources: the first 160 participants of the ongoing ImmuneRACE study, and approximately 1,300 subjects contributed by 6 global collaborators. Sample metadata almost always included a de-identified subject ID, COVID-19 status, age in years and sex. The repertoires were released in a freely available public database meant as a resource for research on the immune response to SARS-CoV-2. The material from the prospective study consisted of cDNA or gDNA derived from T cells, B-cell-depleted T cells, or PBMCs. Where available, HLA class I and class II types were taken from metadata supplied by the sample provider and were not determined by assay-based typing.

The immunoSEQ Assay, a bias-controlled multiplex PCR, was used to amplify TCRbeta CDR3 regions from genomic DNA. In the paper's pipeline: The number of nucleated cells in each sample was estimated from the amplification of reference gene primers within the assay. Sequence reads were collapsed and filtered to measure the absolute abundance of every unique TCRbeta CDR3 rearrangement. For each sample, productive Simpson clonality was calculated by taking the square root of Simpson's diversity index across productive rearrangements. TCRdb re-hosts the immuneACCESS table, in-frame sequences only. Its copies lack some clones; in the studies checked, an unresolved V gene accounts for under half of them, and the cause for the rest is not known. V and J calls and clone size are as listed in that table; D and trimming were resolved from the DNA. The sample contains hundreds of thousands of clones, roughly 80% of them found a single time. The ten largest clonotypes hold less than 8% of the sample.

Here is what the overall study found, with its caveats: Clinical and demographic metadata were provided uncurated, with the amount varying by source and participant.

Whole blood was collected in K2EDTA tubes by collaborating institutions according to the institutions' own protocols. For TCRbeta analysis, collaborators shipped samples in one of three forms: frozen whole blood, isolated PBMCs, or DNA extracted from either of those sample types. In regard to this clone: The antigen it binds to is not known. Base quality data are lacking; no much larger clone is found one base away.

For this chain, trimming is 1 base at the V end and 4 bases at the J end, and the number of junction bases without a gene match is 3. CDR1 and CDR2 are drawn from the germline V gene: MNHNS, SASEGT. Taken from cysteine to phenylalanine, the CDR3 has 15 residues. Only the CDR3 DNA is retained, 45 bases long and in frame from the first base. Material: peripheral blood. The chain couples TRBV6-1 to TRBJ2-7; 11 bases in the junction line up with TRBD1. This TCR was recovered from a woman in her forties or fifties with acute or convalescent COVID-19. The CDR3: CASSEGTGGWYEQYF. At the DNA level, the sequence is TGTGCCAGCAGTGAAGGGACAGGGGGCTGGTACGAGCAGTACTTC.